This TCR beta chain comes out of a study of STAT3 mutations in large granular lymphocyte leukemia. Study-level results: In T-cell large granular lymphocyte leukemia, about half of patients showed multiple immunodominant subclonotypes.

Only in-frame clones appear in the TCRdb table, and some are missing; sequencing was by immunoSEQ multiplex PCR. The sample holds under 9,500 clones; more than 85% are singletons and the top ten take approximately 66%. The CDR3 loop spans 13 amino acids. V dropped 5 bases and J dropped 1 base, with 9 bases sitting between them. Germline assignment: CDR1 SGHRS and CDR2 YFSETQ. Notes on this clone: Its cognate antigen is unknown.

The V gene is TRBV5-1, the J gene TRBJ1-1; D uncertain. The sample was peripheral blood mononuclear cells. This clonotype was sampled from a man in his 60s with T-cell large granular lymphocyte leukemia. Some clones in this sample may be carry-over from other donors' samples. CDR3 nucleotide sequence: TGCGCCAGCAGTGAGCAGGCGAACACTGAAGCTTTCTTT. Protein sequence: CASSEQANTEAFF.